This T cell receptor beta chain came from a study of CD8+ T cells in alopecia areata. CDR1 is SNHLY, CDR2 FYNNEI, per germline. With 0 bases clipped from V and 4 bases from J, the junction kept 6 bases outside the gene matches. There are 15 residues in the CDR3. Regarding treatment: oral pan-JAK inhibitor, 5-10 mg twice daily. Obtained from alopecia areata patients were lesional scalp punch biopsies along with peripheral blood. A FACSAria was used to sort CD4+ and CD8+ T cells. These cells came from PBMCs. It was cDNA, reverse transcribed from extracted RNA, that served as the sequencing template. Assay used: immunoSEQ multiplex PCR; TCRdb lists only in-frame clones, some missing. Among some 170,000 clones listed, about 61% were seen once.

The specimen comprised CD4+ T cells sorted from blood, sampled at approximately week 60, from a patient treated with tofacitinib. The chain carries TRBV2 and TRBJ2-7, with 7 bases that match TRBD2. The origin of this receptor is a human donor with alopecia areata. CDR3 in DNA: TGTGCCAGCAGTGAAGCATACAGCGGGGTGTACGAGCAGTACTTC. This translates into CASSEAYSGVYEQYF.